Below are 27 T cell receptor beta chains sequenced from a single sample in a study of OX40 agonist ivuxolimab in advanced cancers. Some clones are missing from TCRdb's copy, which holds only in-frame ones; the method was immunoSEQ multiplex PCR. The data show some 11,000 clones, with about 69% seen just once and over 25% held by the top ten. This sample comprised CD4+ or CD8+ T cells sorted from blood, obtained in a trial of the OX40 agonist ivuxolimab. Receptors were obtained from an adult with an advanced solid tumor such as melanoma, head and neck, liver or kidney cancer.

The chain joins TRBV6-5 to TRBJ2-2, with D hard to call. In germline, CDR1 is MNHEY, CDR2 SVGAGI. Trimming stripped 6 bases from V and 5 bases from J, with 10 bases between. The CDR3 sequence is 13 residues long. The chain's CDR3 is CASSRLGTGELFF. CDR3 bases: TGTGCCAGCAGCCGTCTAGGAACCGGGGAGCTGTTTTTT.

The chain uses TRBV2 and TRBJ2-3; possibly TRBD1 or TRBD2 for D (5 bases each). The CDR3 sequence is 16 residues long. The germline CDR1 and CDR2 sequences are SNHLY and FYNNEI. V dropped 2 bases and J dropped 2 bases, with 14 bases sitting between them. In DNA form, the CDR3 reads TGTGCCAGCAGTGAATGGGGGATGACAGTCACAGATACGCAGTATTTT. Amino acid sequence: CASSEWGMTVTDTQYF.

The chain uses TRBV7-3 and TRBJ2-7; 7 bases line up with TRBD2. The CDR3 totals 14 residues. Germline values: CDR1 SGHTA, CDR2 FQGTGA. V dropped 2 bases and J dropped 1; count of bases not matched to a gene: 2. The CDR3 DNA sequence: TGTGCCAGCAGCTTAGCGGGAGATTCCTACGAGCAGTACTTC. This sequence encodes CASSLAGDSYEQYF. Complete variable domain (other parts from reference TRBV7-3 and TRBJ2-7): GAGVSQTPSNKVTEKGKYVELRCDPISGHTALYWYRQSLGQGPEFLIYFQGTGAADDSGLPNDRFFAVRPEGSVSTLKIQRTERGDSAVYLCASSLAGDSYEQYFGPGTRLTVT.

This clone was seen just once. V and J are TRBV4-3 and TRBJ2-3, with 9 bases that match TRBD2. Per the germline V gene, CDR1 is LGHNA and CDR2 is YSLEER. J gave up 1 base and V 0 bases, and 5 bases lay outside the gene matches. The CDR3 loop spans 17 amino acids. The CDR3 DNA sequence: TGCGCCAGCAGCCAAGATCGCGCTAGCGGGGGCACAGATACGCAGTATTTT. Translation gives CASSQDRASGGTDTQYF.

The gene calls are TRBV6-1 and TRBJ2-1; 7 bases align to TRBD2. The CDR3 has 16 amino acids. The germline V gene encodes CDR1 MNHNS and CDR2 SASEGT. Losses at the gene ends were 2 bases for V and 2 bases for J; bases not matched to a gene: 6. CDR3 region: CASSEQGGGTYNEQFF. The CDR3 coding sequence is TGTGCCAGCAGTGAACAGGGCGGGGGAACCTACAATGAGCAGTTCTTC.

This clone has just one count. The J gene is TRBJ1-2, the V gene TRBV6-6; TRBD1 might be the D (5 bases). Trimming cost V 4 bases and J 0 bases, with 15 bases left between them. The CDR3 has 16 residues. CDR1 is MNHNY and CDR2 is SVGAGI in the germline V gene (reference sequence). This CDR3 is CASSLSPSTANYGYTF. The CDR3 nucleotides are TGTGCCAGCAGTTTATCCCCATCGACAGCTAACTATGGCTACACCTTC.

The chain is built from TRBV6-1 and TRBJ2-7; D is unclear. Germline V lookup: CDR1 MNHNS, CDR2 SASEGT. V gave up 4 bases and J gave up 4 bases, with 11 bases separating them. The CDR3 length is 13 residues. The CDR3 region is CASSGTDGYEQYF. CDR3 coding DNA: TGTGCCAGCAGTGGAACCGACGGGTACGAGCAGTACTTC.

The sample holds a few counts of this clone. The chain recombines TRBV28 with TRBJ2-3; 8 nucleotides agree with TRBD1. The CDR3 is made up of 16 amino acids. Germline V lookup: CDR1 MDHEN, CDR2 SYDVKM. V dropped 6 bases and J dropped 3; count of bases not matched to a gene: 11. The CDR3 loop is CASRPTTGQVTDTQYF. The CDR3 DNA sequence: TGTGCCAGCAGACCCACTACGGGACAGGTGACAGATACGCAGTATTTT.

This clone has a single count. The chain carries TRBV9 and TRBJ2-1, with 8 bases fitting TRBD2. The CDR3 runs to 15 residues. V lost 0 bases, J lost 6 bases, and 5 bases stayed unmatched. The V gene's germline CDR1 is SGDLS and CDR2 YYNGEE. CDR3 region: CASSVGAGALNEQFF. In DNA form, the CDR3 reads TGTGCCAGCAGCGTAGGAGCGGGAGCTCTCAATGAGCAGTTCTTC.

The CDR3 nucleotides are TGTGCCAGCAGCTTTCGTTTACAGTATTACTATGGCTACACCTTC. Its protein is CASSFRLQYYYGYTF. V and J are TRBV5-5 and TRBJ1-2, with unresolved D. Trimming left V 2 bases short and J 3 bases short, with 14 bases between. From germline, CDR1 is SGHKS and CDR2 YYEKEE (reference sequence). CDR3 length: 15 residues.

This chain links TRBV19 with TRBJ1-5; D is possibly TRBD1 (6 bases). Germline V CDR1 and CDR2: LNHDA, SQIVND (reference sequence). The V end was cut by 5 bases, the J end by 6 bases, with 14 bases between. The CDR3 loop spans 14 amino acids. This CDR3 reads CASSWGGPGQPQHF. The CDR3 DNA is TGTGCCAGTAGTTGGGGGGGGCCGGGTCAGCCCCAGCATTTT.

The V call is TRBV27, the J call TRBJ2-2; 11 bases line up with TRBD2. CDR3 length: 18 residues. The germline V gene encodes CDR1 MNHEY and CDR2 SMNVEV (reference sequence). V was pared by 1 base and J by 0 bases, with 4 bases of the junction left unmatched. For the CDR3, the DNA is TGTGCCAGCAGTTTATTGGCTAGCGGGGGGCCGAACACCGGGGAGCTGTTTTTT. The encoded protein is CASSLLASGGPNTGELFF.

J is TRBJ2-2 and V is TRBV9, with TRBD2 matching 13 bases. Germline CDR1 reads SGDLS; CDR2 reads YYNGEE. The CDR3 is 16 amino acids. V trimming: 0 bases; J trimming: 6 bases; junction bases outside the gene matches: 2. The CDR3: CASSVGTSGSSGELFF. The DNA for the CDR3 is TGTGCCAGCAGCGTAGGGACTAGCGGGAGCTCCGGGGAGCTGTTTTTT.

The rearrangement links TRBV10-3 to TRBJ2-1; D is unclear. Looked up from germline, CDR1 is ENHRY and CDR2 is SYGVKD. CDR3 length: 17 residues. V lost 2 bases and J lost 0, with 14 bases in between. Here the CDR3 reads CAISEARLLSSYNEQFF. CDR3 DNA: TGTGCCATCAGTGAGGCGAGACTTTTGAGCTCCTACAATGAGCAGTTCTTC.

This clone appeared once. The chain couples TRBV6-6 to TRBJ2-1, with D tentatively TRBD1 (6 bases). V was trimmed by 8 bases and J by 1 base, leaving 15 bases between them. The CDR3 is made up of 15 amino acids. Germline V gene lookup returns CDR1 MNHNY and CDR2 SVGAGI (reference sequence). As DNA, the CDR3 is TGTGCCAGCGGATGGAAAACAGGGTCCTACAATGAGCAGTTCTTC. This sequence encodes CASGWKTGSYNEQFF.

This chain uses TRBV5-1 with TRBJ2-2, with no clear D. The CDR3 runs 15 residues. CDR1 SGHRS and CDR2 YFSETQ come from the germline V gene. Trimming took 0 bases from V and 0 from J, leaving 6 bases between them. CDR3 in amino acids: CASSLGTTNTGELFF. In DNA form, the CDR3 reads TGCGCCAGCAGCTTGGGCACGACGAACACCGGGGAGCTGTTTTTT.

This clone was seen a few times. This CDR3 reads CASSLGQGVAEAFF. The CDR3 DNA sequence: TGTGCCAGCAGCTTAGGACAGGGAGTCGCTGAAGCTTTCTTT. The chain links TRBV7-8 to TRBJ1-1; 7 bases are shared with TRBD1. The CDR3 contains 14 residues. Germline assignment: CDR1 SGHVS and CDR2 FQNEAQ. The V segment lost 1 base and the J segment 6 bases; nucleotides outside the gene matches: 5.

A few counts support this clone. This chain connects TRBV6-1 to TRBJ1-1; 8 bases match TRBD1. V dropped 4 bases and J dropped 1; count of bases not matched to a gene: 5. In germline, CDR1 is MNHNS, CDR2 SASEGT. The CDR3 has 15 residues. The CDR3 DNA reads as TGTGCCAGCAGTGGGAGGACAGGGACGAACACTGAAGCTTTCTTT. It yields the protein CASSGRTGTNTEAFF.

The chain links TRBV9 to TRBJ2-5, with TRBD2 identical over 9 bases. The CDR3 has 14 residues. Trimming at V came to 4 bases and at J to 2 bases, leaving 3 bases not matched to a gene. The V gene's germline CDR1 is SGDLS and CDR2 YYNGEE. The CDR3 here is CASSPSGAQETQYF. The CDR3 region has the DNA TGTGCCAGCAGCCCTAGCGGGGCGCAAGAGACCCAGTACTTC.

The chain links TRBV7-6 to TRBJ2-3; 10 positions match TRBD2. The CDR3 totals 16 residues. J lost 7 bases, V lost 1 base, and 8 bases had no gene match. Germline values: CDR1 SGHVS, CDR2 FNYEAQ. CDR3: CASSLVKAGGPNTQYF. CDR3 coding DNA: TGTGCCAGCAGCTTAGTTAAAGCGGGAGGGCCAAATACGCAGTATTTT.

This clone occurred a few times. The chain couples TRBV28 to TRBJ2-1; D ambiguous. Germline V CDR1 and CDR2: MDHEN, SYDVKM. Trimming left V 6 bases short and J 6 bases short, with 12 bases between. This CDR3 has 13 residues. CDR3 in DNA: TGTGCCAGCAGCTCGTTTAGGGTCAATGAGCAGTTCTTC. This gives the protein CASSSFRVNEQFF.

The V and J genes are TRBV25-1 and TRBJ2-1; a possible D gene is TRBD2 (5 bases). This CDR3 has 15 amino acids. Germline CDR1 reads MGHDK; CDR2 reads SYGVNS. Deletions cut 1 base from V and 1 base from J, with 8 bases between. The CDR3 protein is CASSELEDSYNEQFF. The CDR3 DNA reads TGTGCCAGCAGTGAATTGGAGGATTCCTACAATGAGCAGTTCTTC.

The CDR3: CASSLGTEAFF. The CDR3 DNA reads as TGTGCCAGCAGTTTGGGCACTGAAGCTTTCTTT. The chain links TRBV27 to TRBJ1-1; D call uncertain. The V gene lost 3 bases and the J gene lost 4 bases, with 3 bases spanning the gap. The germline V gene has CDR1 MNHEY and CDR2 SMNVEV (reference sequence). The CDR3 runs to 11 residues.

This clone was seen once. This chain links TRBV28 with TRBJ2-2; D unclear. The CDR3 runs to 16 residues. The V end was cut by 6 bases, the J end by 4 bases, with 18 bases between. Germline V gene sequence: CDR1 MDHEN, CDR2 SYDVKM. The CDR3 sequence is CASSPRNGHLTGELFF. The CDR3, as DNA: TGTGCCAGCAGCCCAAGGAACGGGCACCTCACCGGGGAGCTGTTTTTT.

This chain connects TRBV5-6 to TRBJ1-1; D is uncertain. Trimming pared 2 bases from V and 3 bases from J, leaving 14 bases between. This CDR3 region has 15 residues. Germline V lookup: CDR1 SGHDT, CDR2 YYEEEE. The CDR3 reads CASSLYLGLDTEAFF. The CDR3 nucleotides read TGTGCCAGCAGCTTATACCTCGGGTTGGACACTGAAGCTTTCTTT.

This chain joins TRBV7-9 and TRBJ2-1, with 15 nucleotides matching TRBD2. The CDR3 covers 18 residues. Germline V lookup: CDR1 SEHNR, CDR2 FQNEAQ (reference sequence). With 4 bases clipped from V and 0 bases from J, the junction kept 4 bases outside the gene matches. The DNA of the CDR3 is TGTGCCAGCAGCTCGGGACTAGCGGGAGGAAGCTCCTACAATGAGCAGTTCTTC. As protein: CASSSGLAGGSSYNEQFF. Full variable domain (rest looked up from reference TRBV7-9 and TRBJ2-1): DTGVSQNPRHKITKRGQNVTFRCDPISEHNRLYWYRQTLGQGPEFLTYFQNEAQLEKSRLLSDRFSAERPKGSFSTLEIQRTEQGDSAMYLCASSSGLAGGSSYNEQFFGPGTRLTVL.

V is TRBV5-5 and J is TRBJ1-5, with a tentative D call TRBD1 (5 bases). Trimming removed 1 base at V and 2 bases at J, with 10 bases between. This CDR3 contains 15 residues. Looked up from germline, CDR1 is SGHKS and CDR2 is YYEKEE (reference sequence). The CDR3 is CASSLTGLGNQPQHF. CDR3 sequence (DNA): TGTGCCAGCAGCTTGACGGGGCTCGGCAATCAGCCCCAGCATTTT.